The entry that follows covers one T cell receptor beta chain sequence. No antigen is known for it. This entry belongs to a study of cytomegalovirus exposure and HLA in healthy donors. Profiled with immunoSEQ multiplex PCR; TCRdb holds only in-frame clones, not every one. The table records around 95,000 clones, 85% of them present only once. The CDR3 contains 13 residues. CDR1 LNHDA and CDR2 SQIVND come from the germline V gene (reference sequence). V was shortened by 6 bases and J by 1 base, with 9 bases between the two germline ends. Findings and caveats of the study: TCR beta chains numbering some 160 were designated cytomegalovirus-associated.

Sequencing used PBMCs. This sequence was found in a man between 18 and 29 years old in good health and CMV-seropositive. The chain links TRBV19 to TRBJ2-5, with a possible D match to TRBD1 (5 bases). This CDR3 is CASRKGIQETQYF. Here the CDR3 DNA reads TGTGCCAGTAGAAAGGGGATCCAAGAGACCCAGTACTTC.